One and the same sample provided the 16 T cell receptor beta chains below, sequenced in a study of T cell responses to AZD1222 COVID-19 vaccine (dated by TCRdb to about 2021). The library relied on the immunoSEQ multiplex PCR assay. Entries here come from immuneACCESS through TCRdb and include only in-frame sequences with V and J called. Some clones fail to appear in such tables; in the studies checked, an unresolved V gene covers under half of the shortfall, and the cause of the remainder is unknown. This sample gives under 150,000 clones in total; roughly four fifths of them show up just once. The top ten hold around 4.1% of the sample. This specimen's time point label, per the study, means: baseline before first vaccination. This sample's treatment or condition label indicates: meningococcal conjugate vaccine given as trial control. Source: peripheral blood, taken on day 0 of MenACWY control vaccination. These TCRs come from an adult in good health.

The chain uses TRBV19 and TRBJ1-2, with 7 bases lining up with TRBD1. The J segment lost 4 bases and the V segment lost 7 bases, leaving 3 bases of the junction unmatched. The germline CDR1 and CDR2 sequences are LNHDA and SQIVND (reference sequence). The CDR3 consists of 12 residues. CDR3 amino acids: CASTRQGYGYTF. CDR3 coding DNA: TGTGCCAGTACCCGACAGGGCTATGGCTACACCTTC.

This clone was seen once. The chain uses TRBV6-5 and TRBJ1-5; no firm D call. Germline V lookup: CDR1 MNHEY, CDR2 SVGAGI. CDR3 size: 14 residues. Trimming shortened V by 5 bases and J by 7 bases, and 15 bases separated the two germline ends. CDR3 in DNA: TGTGCCAGCAGTAGCGTGGCTTTTGGGCAGCCCCAGCATTTT. It specifies CASSSVAFGQPQHF.

The chain is built from TRBV3-1 (or the pseudogene TRBV3-2) and TRBJ2-5; TRBD1 matches 10 bases. Germline V gene sequence: CDR1 LGHDT, CDR2 YNNKEL (reference sequence). V shed 5 bases, J shed 1 base, and the junction held 10 bases outside the gene matches. This CDR3 has 17 residues. The CDR3 is CASSKSGTGAFQETQYF. The CDR3 nucleotides read TGTGCCAGCAGCAAATCCGGGACAGGGGCCTTCCAAGAGACCCAGTACTTC.

CDR3 sequence: CAISESRLAYEQYF. CDR3 sequence (DNA): TGTGCCATCAGTGAGTCTCGACTAGCCTACGAGCAGTACTTC. This chain links TRBV10-3 with TRBJ2-7, with D possibly TRBD2 on 6 matching bases. V dropped 0 bases and J dropped 2 bases, with 8 bases sitting between them. Germline CDR1 ENHRY, CDR2 SYGVKD. The CDR3 extends over 14 amino acids.

The CDR3 DNA sequence: TGTGCCAGCAGCAATCTGAGACAGGGAGTTAATGAGCAGTTCTTC. It is translated as CASSNLRQGVNEQFF. V gene TRBV21-1 combines with J gene TRBJ2-1; TRBD1 reflects the table's D call only, with no check against the DNA. TRBV21-1 is listed as a pseudogene. The CDR3 loop spans 15 amino acids.

This chain links TRBV5-1 with TRBJ2-7; D may match TRBD1 or TRBD2 (7 bases each). Germline V gene data show CDR1 as SGHRS and CDR2 as YFSETQ. V lost 4 bases to trimming and J lost 1 base, with 12 bases between them. CDR3 length: 14 amino acids. The CDR3 DNA reads TGCGCCAGCAGCAGGGAGGGACAGTCCTACGAGCAGTACTTC. It translates to CASSREGQSYEQYF. The full variable domain, in which reference TRBV5-1 and TRBJ2-7 provide the parts outside the CDR3, is KAGVTQTPRYLIKTRGQQVTLSCSPISGHRSVSWYQQTPGQGLQFLFEYFSETQRNKGNFPGRFSGRQFSNSRSEMNVSTLELGDSALYLCASSREGQSYEQYFGPGTRLTVT.

For this clone: An end of the junction does not agree with germline; a read error may underlie this. The chain carries TRBV27 and TRBJ1-2; 9 bases match TRBD1. This CDR3 comprises 14 residues. Per germline, CDR1 MNHEY and CDR2 SMNVEV (reference sequence). This CDR3 is CASSLSGTGHGYTF. CDR3 nucleotides: TGTGCCAGCAGTCTATCCGGGACAGGGCATGGCTACACCTTC.

The chain carries TRBV5-4 and TRBJ2-1, with TRBD1 matching over 10 bases. The CDR3 is 19 residues long. Germline CDR1 SGHNT, CDR2 YYREEE (reference sequence). The J segment lost 5 bases and the V segment lost 4 bases, leaving 18 bases of the junction unmatched. The CDR3, as DNA: TGTGCCAGCAGCCCATTCCGGGACAGGGGATACAACTCTGACAATGAGCAGTTCTTC. Its protein product is CASSPFRDRGYNSDNEQFF.

The rearrangement uses TRBV2 and TRBJ1-1, with D possibly TRBD1 on 5 matching bases. Germline loops: CDR1 SNHLY, CDR2 FYNNEI. The CDR3 runs 14 residues. V was cut by 5 bases and J by 0 bases, with 10 bases left in between. The CDR3 sequence is CASSFQGMNTEAFF. The DNA of the CDR3 is TGTGCCAGCAGTTTTCAGGGAATGAACACTGAAGCTTTCTTT.

V and J are TRBV6-5 and TRBJ1-4; maybe TRBD1 (5 bases). V gave up 2 bases and J gave up 6 bases, with 10 bases separating them. CDR1 MNHEY and CDR2 SVGAGI come from the germline V gene. The CDR3 has 14 amino acids. The CDR3 DNA sequence: TGTGCCAGCAGTTACAGGGGAGTGGATGAAAAACTGTTTTTT. Translated: CASSYRGVDEKLFF.

This sequence joins TRBV5-4 and TRBJ2-3; TRBD2 matches 8 bases. Per germline, CDR1 SGHNT and CDR2 YYREEE (reference sequence). The CDR3 contains 16 residues. Unmatched junction bases numbered 15, after V lost 10 bases and J lost 2 bases. The CDR3 DNA follows: TGTGCCTCCAGCGAGGGTAGCGGGGCCTACACAGATACGCAGTATTTT. Translated, it gives CASSEGSGAYTDTQYF.

The rearrangement joins TRBV6-5 to TRBJ1-5, with TRBD1 as a possible D gene (5 bases). With 4 bases removed from V and 6 bases from J, the gap between germline ends came to 10 bases. CDR3 size: 13 residues. Germline assignment: CDR1 MNHEY and CDR2 SVGAGI. This chain's CDR3 is CASSSQGSQPQHF. The CDR3, as DNA: TGTGCCAGCAGTTCGCAGGGCTCTCAGCCCCAGCATTTT.

V gene TRBV29-1 combines with J gene TRBJ1-3; D uncertain. The V and J ends lost 3 bases and 1 base respectively, with 7 bases between them. CDR3 size: 13 residues. Looked up from germline, CDR1 is SQVTM and CDR2 is ANQGSEA. The CDR3 coding sequence is TGCAGCGTTGACGATGGTTCTGGAAACACCATATATTTT. Protein sequence: CSVDDGSGNTIYF.

The chain employs TRBV7-8 and TRBJ2-1; the match to TRBD2 covers 11 bases. Trimming removed 5 bases from V and 1 base from J; junction bases left unmatched: 4. The CDR3 is 16 residues long. Germline V CDR1 and CDR2: SGHVS, FQNEAQ. The CDR3: CASSQSSGGSYNEQFF. The CDR3 bases are TGTGCCAGCAGCCAGTCTAGCGGGGGGTCCTACAATGAGCAGTTCTTC.

CDR3 sequence reads: CASSHIYTGGYGYTF. The DNA of the CDR3 is TGCGCCAGCAGCCACATTTATACAGGGGGCTATGGCTACACCTTC. The rearrangement links TRBV4-1 to TRBJ1-2; 8 bases map to TRBD1. The length of the CDR3 is 15 residues. CDR1 and CDR2 (germline): MGHRA, YSYEKL. The J segment lost 4 bases and the V segment lost 3 bases, leaving 7 bases of the junction unmatched.

This clone was counted between two and nine times. The J gene is TRBJ1-6, the V gene TRBV5-1; no reliable D call. The CDR3 length is 15 residues. Trimming took off 0 bases at V and 7 bases at J, with 11 bases between the two ends. The germline V gene has CDR1 SGHRS and CDR2 YFSETQ. CDR3 DNA: TGCGCCAGCAGCTTGGCCTTCCAGCCCAATTCACCCCTCCACTTT. It specifies CASSLAFQPNSPLHF.